The T cell receptor (beta chain) under discussion was sequenced for a study of blood T cells in healthy people across ages. Findings of the study overall: Diversity estimated from one million T cells was considered an underestimate. Whereas aged donors had fewer naive CD4+ cells, long-lived donors had more of them and higher diversity. Leaving the PBMCs unsorted stopped any conclusive comparison of naive versus antigen-experienced cells.

The authors ran a second PCR of about 6 to 11 cycles using a sample-barcoded 5' primer and a J-beta primer mix. TCRdb re-called the 5' RACE reads with MiXCR, one entry per CDR3 protein. The sample carries about 570,000 distinct CDR3 sequences, approximately 25% recorded once. The CDR3 extends over 14 amino acids. CDR1 and CDR2 from the germline V gene are SGHRS and YFSETQ. About this clonotype itself: As yet, its antigen is unknown.

Material: blood. V is TRBV5-1 and J is TRBJ2-5; tentatively, D is TRBD2 (6 bases). The DNA end favors TRBJ2-7, so the J call may be wrong. The receptor comes from a woman aged 70-85 years in good health. CDR3 protein: CASSLRGETYEQYF. The DNA of the CDR3 is TGCGCCAGCAGCTTGCGCGGGGAAACCTACGAGCAGTACTTC.